This is a list of T cell receptor beta chains from one sample in a study of blood T cell repertoires in COVID-19. Profiled with immunoSEQ multiplex PCR; TCRdb holds only in-frame clones, not every one. The sample contains roughly 150,000 clones, 83% of which appear only once. Sequencing input: peripheral blood. Source of these receptors: a woman at least 80 years old with acute or convalescent COVID-19. Each CDR3 is given with its conserved first and last residue. D genes are given only for firm matches. Clone size, where shown, is once, few, many, or a class for clones that have expanded.

J gene,V gene,D gene,clone size,CDR3 protein,CDR3 DNA
TRBJ2-3,TRBV3-1/TRBV3-2,TRBD1,.,CASKGGTTQYF,TGTGCCAGCAAAGGGGGCACTACGCAGTATTTT
TRBJ2-7,TRBV30,.,.,CAWSVQGPYEQYF,TGTGCCTGGAGTGTACAGGGACCTTACGAGCAGTACTTC
TRBJ2-1,TRBV12-3/TRBV12-4,.,.,CASSLANNEQFF,TGTGCCAGCAGTTTGGCAAACAATGAGCAGTTCTTC
TRBJ2-1,TRBV9,.,.,CASSVNPRSSYNEQFF,TGTGCCAGCAGCGTGAATCCGAGAAGCTCCTACAATGAGCAGTTCTTC
TRBJ2-7,TRBV27,.,.,CASSQTVAYEQYF,TGTGCCAGCAGCCAGACAGTAGCCTACGAGCAGTACTTC
TRBJ2-1,TRBV3-1/TRBV3-2,.,.,CASSQDQRGEQFF,TGTGCCAGCAGCCAAGATCAGCGAGGTGAGCAGTTCTTC
TRBJ2-1,TRBV29-1,TRBD2,once,CSVEPSGGVYNEQFF,TGCAGCGTAGAACCATCGGGAGGGGTCTACAATGAGCAGTTCTTC
TRBJ2-2,TRBV7-2,.,.,CASSLARTNTGELFF,TGTGCCAGCAGCTTAGCTAGAACGAACACCGGGGAGCTGTTTTTT
TRBJ1-1,TRBV15,.,.,CATSRDWARGQEAFF,TGTGCCACCAGCAGAGATTGGGCGAGGGGACAAGAAGCTTTCTTT
TRBJ1-1,TRBV7-9,.,.,CASSLSEWSNTEAFF,TGTGCCAGCAGCTTAAGCGAATGGTCGAACACTGAAGCTTTCTTT
TRBJ2-2,TRBV19,.,.,CASSTTSSGIYGELFF,TGTGCCAGTAGTACAACTAGTTCCGGTATATACGGGGAGCTGTTTTTT
TRBJ2-1,TRBV5-1,.,.,CASSFPGDEQFF,TGCGCCAGCAGCTTTCCGGGGGATGAGCAGTTCTTC
TRBJ1-3,TRBV7-9,.,few,CASSPSGIPGNTIYF,TGTGCCAGCAGCCCATCAGGTATCCCTGGAAACACCATATATTTT
TRBJ1-3,TRBV19,TRBD1,few,CASSHIGQVPDAGNTIYF,TGTGCCAGTAGCCACATCGGACAGGTTCCGGATGCCGGAAACACCATATATTTT
TRBJ2-7,TRBV7-9,.,.,CASSLDAGVSYEQYF,TGTGCCAGCAGCTTAGATGCCGGGGTATCCTACGAGCAGTACTTC
TRBJ2-1,TRBV11-3,TRBD1,.,CASSSRGGGQGGVDEQFF,TGTGCCAGCAGCTCTAGAGGTGGGGGACAGGGGGGTGTCGATGAGCAGTTCTTC
TRBJ2-7,TRBV6-2/TRBV6-3,TRBD2,.,CASSYSIAGGQLYEQYF,TGTGCCAGCAGTTACTCCATCGCGGGGGGGCAATTGTACGAGCAGTACTTC
TRBJ2-5,TRBV4-3,.,.,CASSQVWQAQETQYF,TGCGCCAGCAGCCAAGTCTGGCAGGCTCAAGAGACCCAGTACTTC
TRBJ2-5,TRBV3-1/TRBV3-2,TRBD1,.,CASSQESGQGLVETQYF,TGTGCCAGCAGCCAAGAGTCGGGACAGGGCTTAGTTGAGACCCAGTACTTC
TRBJ1-1,TRBV5-1,TRBD1,.,CASSDGQVMNTEAFF,TGCGCCAGCAGCGATGGACAGGTGATGAACACTGAAGCTTTCTTT
TRBJ2-2,TRBV14,.,.,CASSLGRIGELFF,TGTGCCAGCAGCCTAGGGAGGATCGGGGAGCTGTTTTTT
TRBJ1-1,TRBV11-2,TRBD1,.,CASSLTGGTLTEAFF,TGTGCCAGCAGCTTGACAGGGGGGACTCTCACTGAAGCTTTCTTT
TRBJ2-1,TRBV24-1,TRBD2,.,CATSDSGGSLNEQFF,TGTGCCACCAGTGATTCGGGCGGGAGCTTGAATGAGCAGTTCTTC
TRBJ2-7,TRBV28,TRBD1,.,CASSSGQVLYEQYF,TGTGCCAGCAGTTCGGGACAGGTCCTCTACGAGCAGTACTTC
TRBJ2-3,TRBV11-2,.,.,CASSQSHVADTQYF,TGTGCCAGCAGCCAAAGCCATGTCGCAGATACGCAGTATTTT
TRBJ2-1,TRBV19,.,.,CASSISSGISYNEQFF,TGTGCCAGTAGTATATCAAGCGGAATCTCCTACAATGAGCAGTTCTTC
TRBJ1-1,TRBV12-3/TRBV12-4,.,.,CASSSSPDTEAFF,TGTGCCAGCAGTTCCAGTCCCGACACTGAAGCTTTCTTT
TRBJ2-3,TRBV19,.,.,CASSINSDISTDTQYF,TGTGCCAGTAGTATAAATTCAGACATTAGCACAGATACGCAGTATTTT
TRBJ2-7,TRBV28,.,.,CASSSLYEQYF,TGTGCCAGCAGTTCCCTCTACGAGCAGTACTTC
TRBJ1-6,TRBV30,.,many,CAWSVFGGAFFAENNSPLHF,TGTGCCTGGAGTGTATTTGGCGGGGCATTTTTTGCGGAAAATAATTCACCCCTCCACTTT
TRBJ1-4,TRBV19,TRBD1,.,CASRRSRGSATNEKLFF,TGTGCCAGTAGGAGAAGCAGGGGGAGTGCAACTAATGAAAAACTGTTTTTT
TRBJ1-3,TRBV19,.,.,CASSSPADSGNTIYF,TGTGCCAGTAGTTCCCCGGCGGATTCTGGAAACACCATATATTTT
TRBJ2-3,TRBV11-3,TRBD2,.,CASSLGGRGSTDTQYF,TGTGCCAGCAGCTTGGGAGGGAGAGGGAGCACAGATACGCAGTATTTT
TRBJ2-3,TRBV30,TRBD1,.,CAGTGRTDTQYF,TGTGCCGGGACAGGGCGCACAGATACGCAGTATTTT
TRBJ1-3,TRBV6-2/TRBV6-3,TRBD1,.,CASSLPGQGTGNTIYF,TGTGCCAGCAGTCTTCCGGGACAGGGTACTGGAAACACCATATATTTT
TRBJ1-1,TRBV19,.,.,CASSGPGGFEAFF,TGTGCCAGTAGTGGCCCAGGAGGCTTTGAAGCTTTCTTT
TRBJ1-3,TRBV2,TRBD1,.,CASKRQGAASGNTIYF,TGTGCCAGCAAACGACAGGGGGCTGCTTCTGGAAACACCATATATTTT
TRBJ2-5,TRBV14,.,.,CASSLRGQETQYF,TGTGCCAGCAGCCTGCGGGGCCAAGAGACCCAGTACTTC
TRBJ2-3,TRBV24-1,.,.,CATSDSHTDTQYF,TGTGCCACCAGTGATTCCCATACAGATACGCAGTATTTT
TRBJ1-6,TRBV6-6,TRBD1,few,CASSYPGGNSPLHF,TGTGCCAGCAGTTACCCAGGGGGAAATTCACCCCTCCACTTT
TRBJ2-7,TRBV11-2,TRBD1,.,CASSRHRAGQGYEQYF,TGTGCCAGCAGCCGCCATAGAGCGGGACAGGGTTACGAGCAGTACTTC
TRBJ2-7,TRBV5-1,TRBD1,.,CASSLSGTANYEQYF,TGCGCCAGCAGCCTCTCAGGGACAGCTAACTACGAGCAGTACTTC
TRBJ1-1,TRBV18,.,.,CASSPSVPSGSTEAFF,TGTGCCAGCTCACCGTCGGTTCCCTCGGGGAGCACTGAAGCTTTCTTT
TRBJ2-3,TRBV5-1,TRBD2,.,CASSFAGDRTDTQYF,TGCGCCAGCAGCTTTGCGGGGGACCGCACAGATACGCAGTATTTT
TRBJ2-7,TRBV4-3,.,.,CASSQDISPYEQYF,TGCGCCAGCAGCCAAGATATTAGTCCCTACGAGCAGTACTTC
TRBJ1-5,TRBV2,.,.,CASSEQGLNQPQHF,TGTGCCAGCAGTGAACAGGGTCTCAATCAGCCCCAGCATTTT
TRBJ1-6,TRBV7-9,TRBD1,.,CASRGDRTNSPLHF,TGTGCCAGCAGGGGGGACAGAACTAATTCACCCCTCCACTTT